This TCR beta chain was identified in a study of human T cells and chemical hapten exposure. From germline, CDR1 is SQVTM and CDR2 ANQGSEA. The ends were cut back, 6 bases at V and 0 bases at J, with 12 bases in the middle. The CDR3 sequence is 13 residues long. Sample time point: patch test 2, 6 weeks after DPC sensitization. This sample's treatment: therapeutic diphenylcyclopropenone sensitization with weekly scalp DPC. The authors extracted total RNA from unfractionated whole blood. Ten or more counts support this clonotype. Individual cDNA molecules each carried unique molecular identifiers attached by the library. Using its own MiXCR run on the RACE reads, TCRdb lists one record per CDR3 protein. The sample includes roughly 92,000 distinct CDR3 sequences, 9.5% to 12% of them seen just once.

Sample: whole blood, taken in connection with sensitization to the hapten diphenylcyclopropenone (DPC). This clonotype was sampled from a woman aged 40-49 years with alopecia areata. Some clones in this sample may be carry-over from other donors' samples. The chain carries TRBV29-1 and TRBJ2-7, with D perhaps TRBD2 (7 bases). This CDR3 is CSVEGGTSYEQYF. The CDR3 DNA reads TGCAGCGTGGAGGGGGGGACCTCCTACGAGCAGTACTTC.